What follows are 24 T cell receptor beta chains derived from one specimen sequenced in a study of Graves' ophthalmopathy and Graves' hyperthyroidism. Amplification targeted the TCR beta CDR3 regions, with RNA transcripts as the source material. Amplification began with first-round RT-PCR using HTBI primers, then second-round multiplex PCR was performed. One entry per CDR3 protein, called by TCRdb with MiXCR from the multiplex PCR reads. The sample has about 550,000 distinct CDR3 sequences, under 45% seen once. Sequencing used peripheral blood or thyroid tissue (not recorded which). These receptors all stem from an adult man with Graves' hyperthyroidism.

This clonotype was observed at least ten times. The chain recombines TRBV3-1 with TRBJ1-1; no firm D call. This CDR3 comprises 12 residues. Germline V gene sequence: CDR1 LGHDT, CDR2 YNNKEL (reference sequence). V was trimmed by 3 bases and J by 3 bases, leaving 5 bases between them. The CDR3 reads CASSHGDTEAFF. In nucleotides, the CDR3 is TGTGCCAGCAGCCATGGAGACACTGAAGCTTTCTTT.

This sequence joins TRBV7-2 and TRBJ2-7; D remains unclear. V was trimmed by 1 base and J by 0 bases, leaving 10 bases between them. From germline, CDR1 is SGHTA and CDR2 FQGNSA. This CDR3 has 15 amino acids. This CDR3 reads CASSLEPASSYEQYF. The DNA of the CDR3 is TGTGCCAGCAGCTTAGAGCCAGCGAGCTCCTACGAGCAGTACTTC.

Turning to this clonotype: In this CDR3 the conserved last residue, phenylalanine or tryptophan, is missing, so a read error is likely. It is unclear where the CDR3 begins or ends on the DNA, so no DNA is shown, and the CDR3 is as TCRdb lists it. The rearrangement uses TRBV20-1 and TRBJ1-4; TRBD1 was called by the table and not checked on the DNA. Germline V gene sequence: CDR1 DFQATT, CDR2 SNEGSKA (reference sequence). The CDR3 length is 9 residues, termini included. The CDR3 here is CSASTGVQY.

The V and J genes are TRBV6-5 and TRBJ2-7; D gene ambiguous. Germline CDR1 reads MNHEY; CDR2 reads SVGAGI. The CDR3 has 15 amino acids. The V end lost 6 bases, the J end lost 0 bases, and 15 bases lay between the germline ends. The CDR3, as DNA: TGTGCCAGCAGACCCCCCGGCGGCTACTCCTACGAGCAGTACTTC. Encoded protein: CASRPPGGYSYEQYF.

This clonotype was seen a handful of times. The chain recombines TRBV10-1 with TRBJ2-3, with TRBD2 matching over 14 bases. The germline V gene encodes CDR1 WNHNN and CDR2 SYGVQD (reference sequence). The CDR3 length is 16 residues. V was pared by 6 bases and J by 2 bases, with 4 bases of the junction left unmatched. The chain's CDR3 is CASSGTSGRITDTQYF. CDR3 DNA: TGCGCCAGCAGCGGGACTAGCGGGAGAATCACAGATACGCAGTATTTT.

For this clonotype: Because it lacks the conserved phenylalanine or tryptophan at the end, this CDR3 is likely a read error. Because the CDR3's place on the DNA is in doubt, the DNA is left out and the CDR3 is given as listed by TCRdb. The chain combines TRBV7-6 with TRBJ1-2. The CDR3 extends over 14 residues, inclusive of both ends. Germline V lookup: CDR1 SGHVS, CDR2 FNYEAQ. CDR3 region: CASSLAAGRSANTY.

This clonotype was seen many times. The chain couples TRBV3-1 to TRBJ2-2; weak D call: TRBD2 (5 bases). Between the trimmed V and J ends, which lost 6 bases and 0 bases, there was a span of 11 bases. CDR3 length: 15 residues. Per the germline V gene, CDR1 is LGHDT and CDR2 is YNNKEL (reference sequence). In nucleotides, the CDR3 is TGTGCCAGCAGGGACTGGGGTGCGAACACCGGGGAGCTGTTTTTT. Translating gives CASRDWGANTGELFF.

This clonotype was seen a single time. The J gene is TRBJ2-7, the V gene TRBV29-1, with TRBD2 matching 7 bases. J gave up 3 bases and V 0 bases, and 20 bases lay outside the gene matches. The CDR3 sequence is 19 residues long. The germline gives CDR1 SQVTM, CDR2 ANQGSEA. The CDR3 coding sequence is TGCAGCGTTGAAGATTTAATGTCATTAGGGAGGGAGGCTTACTACGAGCAGTACTTC. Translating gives CSVEDLMSLGREAYYEQYF.

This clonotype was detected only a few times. Written as DNA, the CDR3 is TGCAGTGCACCCAGCGGGGGGGCTTTGAGCGAGCAGTACTTC. It translates to CSAPSGGALSEQYF. The chain combines TRBV20-1 with TRBJ2-7, with TRBD2 matching over 10 bases. Germline trimming cut 6 bases from V and 6 bases from J; bases unmatched to any gene: 11. The CDR3 runs to 14 residues. CDR1 DFQATT and CDR2 SNEGSKA come from the germline V gene (reference sequence).

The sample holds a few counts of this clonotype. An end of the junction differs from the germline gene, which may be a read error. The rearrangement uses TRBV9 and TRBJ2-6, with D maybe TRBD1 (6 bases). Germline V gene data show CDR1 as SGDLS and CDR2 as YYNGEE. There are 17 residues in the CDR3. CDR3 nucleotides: TGTGCCAGCAGCGTCTTGGACAGCTTCTCTAGGGCCAACGTCCTGACTTTC. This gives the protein CASSVLDSFSRANVLTF.

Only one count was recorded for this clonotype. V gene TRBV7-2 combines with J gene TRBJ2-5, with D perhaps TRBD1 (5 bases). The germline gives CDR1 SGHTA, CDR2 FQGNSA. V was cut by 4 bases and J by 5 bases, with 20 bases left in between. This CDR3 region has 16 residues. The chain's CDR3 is CASSSLRLLGRETQYF. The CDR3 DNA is TGTGCCAGCAGCTCCCTCCGACTGCTGGGGCGGGAGACCCAGTACTTC.

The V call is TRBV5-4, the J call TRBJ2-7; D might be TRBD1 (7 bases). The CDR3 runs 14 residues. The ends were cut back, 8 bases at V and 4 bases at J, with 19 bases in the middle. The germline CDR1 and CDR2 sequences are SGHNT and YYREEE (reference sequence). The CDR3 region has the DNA TGTGCCAGTAGCGGCCCCGGGACAGCGTACGAGCAGTACTTC. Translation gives CASSGPGTAYEQYF.

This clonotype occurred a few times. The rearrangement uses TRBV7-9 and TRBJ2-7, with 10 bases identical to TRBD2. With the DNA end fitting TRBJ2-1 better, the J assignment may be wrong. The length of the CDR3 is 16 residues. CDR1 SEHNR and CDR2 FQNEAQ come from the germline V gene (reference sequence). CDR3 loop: CASSLALAGVGNEQFF. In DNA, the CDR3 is TGTGCCAGCAGCTTAGCTCTAGCGGGGGTTGGCAATGAGCAGTTCTTC.

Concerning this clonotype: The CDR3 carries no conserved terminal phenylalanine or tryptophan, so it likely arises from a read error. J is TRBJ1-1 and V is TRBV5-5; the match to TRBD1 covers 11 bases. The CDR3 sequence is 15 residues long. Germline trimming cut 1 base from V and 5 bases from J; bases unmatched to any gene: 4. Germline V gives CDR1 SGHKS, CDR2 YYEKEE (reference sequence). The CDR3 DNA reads TGTGCCAGCAGCTTGCTGGACAGGGGGCAAACTGAAGCTTTCATT. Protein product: CASSLLDRGQTEAFI.

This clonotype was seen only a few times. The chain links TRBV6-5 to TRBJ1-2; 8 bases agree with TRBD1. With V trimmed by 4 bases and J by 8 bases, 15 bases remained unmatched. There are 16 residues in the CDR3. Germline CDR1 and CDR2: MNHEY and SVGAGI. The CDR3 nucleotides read TGTGCCAGCAGTTGGCTTTCGGGACAGGAGATAGGAGGCTACACCTTC. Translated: CASSWLSGQEIGGYTF.

CDR3 in amino acids: CASSLRIRDYLSYEQYF. The CDR3 region has the DNA TGTGCCAGCAGCCTGAGAATCCGGGACTACCTCTCCTACGAGCAGTACTTC. The chain recombines TRBV3-1 with TRBJ2-7; 7 bases match TRBD2. Germline V gives CDR1 LGHDT, CDR2 YNNKEL (reference sequence). The V and J ends lost 4 bases and 0 bases, in that order; junction bases with no gene match: 12. The CDR3 runs to 17 residues.

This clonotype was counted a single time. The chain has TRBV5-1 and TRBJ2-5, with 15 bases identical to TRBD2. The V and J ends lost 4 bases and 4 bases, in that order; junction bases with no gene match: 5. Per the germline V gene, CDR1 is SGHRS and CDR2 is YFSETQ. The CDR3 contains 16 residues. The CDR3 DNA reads TGCGCCAGCAGCGGGGGACTAGCGGGAGGAGGAGAGACCCAGTACTTC. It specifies CASSGGLAGGGETQYF.

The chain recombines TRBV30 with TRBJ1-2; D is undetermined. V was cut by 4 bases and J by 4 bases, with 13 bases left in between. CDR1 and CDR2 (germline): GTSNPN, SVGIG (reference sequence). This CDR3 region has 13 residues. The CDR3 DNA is TGTGCCTGGAATTGGTTCGCACCCTATGGCTACACCTTC. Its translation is CAWNWFAPYGYTF.

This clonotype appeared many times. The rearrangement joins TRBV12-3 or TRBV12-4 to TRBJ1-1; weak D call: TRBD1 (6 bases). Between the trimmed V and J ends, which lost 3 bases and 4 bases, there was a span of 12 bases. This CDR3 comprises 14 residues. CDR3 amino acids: CASSFSRGSTEAFF. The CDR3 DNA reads TGTGCCAGCAGTTTCTCCAGGGGATCCACTGAAGCTTTCTTT.

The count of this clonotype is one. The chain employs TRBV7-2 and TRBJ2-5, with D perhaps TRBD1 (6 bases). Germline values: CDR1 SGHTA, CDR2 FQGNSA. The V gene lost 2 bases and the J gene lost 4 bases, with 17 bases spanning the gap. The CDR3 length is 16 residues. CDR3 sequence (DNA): TGTGCCAGCAGCTTATGGTCCGGGACAAAGTTAGAGACCCAGTACTTC. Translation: CASSLWSGTKLETQYF.

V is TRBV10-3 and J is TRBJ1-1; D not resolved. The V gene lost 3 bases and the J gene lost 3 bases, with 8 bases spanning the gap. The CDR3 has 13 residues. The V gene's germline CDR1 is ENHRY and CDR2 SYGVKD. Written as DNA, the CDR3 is TGTGCCATCAGTGATCCGGGGTACACTGAAGCTTTCTTT. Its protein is CAISDPGYTEAFF.

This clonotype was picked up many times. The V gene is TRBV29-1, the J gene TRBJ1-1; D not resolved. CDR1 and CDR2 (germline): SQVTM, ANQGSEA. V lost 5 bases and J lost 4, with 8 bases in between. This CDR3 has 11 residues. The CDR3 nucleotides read TGCAGCGTTTATTTAGGCACTGAAGCTTTCTTT. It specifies CSVYLGTEAFF.

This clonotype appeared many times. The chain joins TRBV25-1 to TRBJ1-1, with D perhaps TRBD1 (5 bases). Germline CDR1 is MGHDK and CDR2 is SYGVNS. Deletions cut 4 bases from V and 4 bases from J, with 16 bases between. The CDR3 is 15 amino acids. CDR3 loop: CASSGERGAGTEAFF. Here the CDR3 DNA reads TGTGCCAGCAGTGGGGAAAGGGGCGCCGGCACTGAAGCTTTCTTT.

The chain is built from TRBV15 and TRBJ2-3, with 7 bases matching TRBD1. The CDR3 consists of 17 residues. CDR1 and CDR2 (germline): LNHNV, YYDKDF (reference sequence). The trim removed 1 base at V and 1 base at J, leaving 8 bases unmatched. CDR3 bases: TGTGCCACCAGCAGAGCCCCGACAGGGATGGGCACAGATACGCAGTATTTT. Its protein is CATSRAPTGMGTDTQYF.